The T cell receptor (beta chain) described here comes from a study of blood T cell repertoires in COVID-19. Study background: Samples taken during acute and convalescent COVID-19 were collected in the United States, Italy and Spain.

Authors' processing steps: Amplification from reference gene primers served as the basis for estimated nucleated cell counts. The protocol was immunoSEQ multiplex PCR, while the TCRdb copy is restricted to in-frame clones and leaves out a portion. V and J calls and clone size are as listed in that table; D and trimming were resolved from the DNA. In the table there are hundreds of thousands of clones, 80% to 90% of which are singletons. CDR1 and CDR2 from the germline V gene are KGHDR and SFDVKD. The trim removed 3 bases at V and 3 bases at J, leaving 6 bases unmatched. The CDR3 is 16 amino acids. Only one count was recorded for this clone. Donors in Cohort 3 counted as recovered after two negative PCRs, clearance, or symptom resolution.

The TCR sequence derives from a woman aged 18-30 years who had recovered from COVID-19. The sample taken for sequencing was PBMCs or T cells enriched from blood (not recorded which). J is TRBJ2-3 and V is TRBV24-1; TRBD2 agrees at 9 bases. This CDR3 is CATSDPAGGRTDTQYF. CDR3 sequence (DNA): TGTGCCACCAGTGATCCAGCGGGGGGTCGGACAGATACGCAGTATTTT.